This record concerns one T cell receptor beta chain sequence. The antigen is not known. Primers included in the PCR were 60 Vbeta and 13 Jbeta primers. The table came from immunoSEQ multiplex PCR; TCRdb's copy has only in-frame clones and leaves some out. The sample lists around 100,000 clones, roughly 80% occurring once. This specimen comes from a study of cytomegalovirus exposure and HLA in healthy donors. Study as a whole: There were about 85 million unique TCRs (from HLA-typed donors) in an early data release. Among the roughly 400 genotyped donors, more than 70% were placed in the Caucasian-associated ancestry cluster. General observations from the study: Several of the most significant clusters were apparently associated with common viral pathogens in a later analysis. Immune exposure data for these donors was limited to CMV serostatus.

The junction had 10 bases not matched to a gene; V was cut back by 2 bases and J by 4 bases. This CDR3 has 17 amino acids. Germline CDR1 GTSNPN, CDR2 SVGIG (reference sequence). Material: PBMCs. The chain combines TRBV30 with TRBJ2-3; 12 nucleotides line up with TRBD2. This TCR derives from a woman in her twenties or thirties in good health and CMV-seropositive. The CDR3 protein is CAWSSQRTSGVPDTQYF. The CDR3 bases are TGTGCCTGGAGTTCTCAAAGGACTAGCGGGGTCCCAGATACGCAGTATTTT.